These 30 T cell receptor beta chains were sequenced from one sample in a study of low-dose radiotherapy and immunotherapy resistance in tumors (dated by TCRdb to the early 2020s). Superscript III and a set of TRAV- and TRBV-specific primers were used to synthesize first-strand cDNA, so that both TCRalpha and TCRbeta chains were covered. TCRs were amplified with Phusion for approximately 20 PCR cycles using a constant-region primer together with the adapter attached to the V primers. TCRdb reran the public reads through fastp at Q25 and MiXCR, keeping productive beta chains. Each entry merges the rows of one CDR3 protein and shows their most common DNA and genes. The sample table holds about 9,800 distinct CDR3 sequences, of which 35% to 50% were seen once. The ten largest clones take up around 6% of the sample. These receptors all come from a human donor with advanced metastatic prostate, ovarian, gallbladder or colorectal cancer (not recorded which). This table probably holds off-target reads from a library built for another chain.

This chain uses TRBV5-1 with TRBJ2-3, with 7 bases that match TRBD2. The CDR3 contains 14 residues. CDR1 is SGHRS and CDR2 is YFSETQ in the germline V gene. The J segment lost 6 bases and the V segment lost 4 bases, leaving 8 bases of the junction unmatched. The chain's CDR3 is CASSPVAGADTQYF. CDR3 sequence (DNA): TGCGCCAGCAGCCCCGTGGCGGGAGCTGATACGCAGTATTTT.

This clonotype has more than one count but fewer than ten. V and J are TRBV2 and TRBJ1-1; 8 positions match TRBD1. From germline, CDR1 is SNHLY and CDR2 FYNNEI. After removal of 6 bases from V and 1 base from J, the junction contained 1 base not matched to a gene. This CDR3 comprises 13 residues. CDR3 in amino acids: CASRGQGNTEAFF. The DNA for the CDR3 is TGTGCCAGCAGAGGACAGGGGAACACTGAAGCTTTCTTT.

CDR3 in amino acids: CASSGQGSYNEQFF. CDR3 DNA sequence: TGTGCCAGCAGCGGACAGGGGTCCTACAATGAGCAGTTCTTC. The chain employs TRBV5-4 and TRBJ2-1; 9 nucleotides line up with TRBD1. Germline CDR1 and CDR2: SGHNT and YYREEE (reference sequence). V dropped 4 bases and J dropped 1; count of bases not matched to a gene: 0. This CDR3 spans 14 amino acids.

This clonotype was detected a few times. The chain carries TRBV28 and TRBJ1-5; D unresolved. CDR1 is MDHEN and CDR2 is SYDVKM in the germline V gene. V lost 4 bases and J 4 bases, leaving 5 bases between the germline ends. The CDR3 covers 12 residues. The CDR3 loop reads CASSSLNQPQHF. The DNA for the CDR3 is TGTGCCAGCAGTTCGTTAAATCAGCCCCAGCATTTT. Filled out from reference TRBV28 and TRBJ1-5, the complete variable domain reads DVKVTQSSRYLVKRTGEKVFLECVQDMDHENMFWYRQDPGLGLRLIYFSYDVKMKEKGDIPEGYSVSREKKERFSLILESASTNQTSMYLCASSSLNQPQHFGDGTRLSIL.

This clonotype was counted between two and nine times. CDR3 region: CSASHGGQGPGELFF. The DNA of the CDR3 is TGCAGTGCGAGTCATGGGGGACAGGGCCCCGGGGAGCTGTTTTTT. The J gene is TRBJ2-2, the V gene TRBV20-1; 9 bases align to TRBD1. The V gene's germline CDR1 is DFQATT and CDR2 SNEGSKA (reference sequence). This CDR3 is 15 amino acids long. After removal of 6 bases from V and 6 bases from J, the junction contained 11 bases not matched to a gene.

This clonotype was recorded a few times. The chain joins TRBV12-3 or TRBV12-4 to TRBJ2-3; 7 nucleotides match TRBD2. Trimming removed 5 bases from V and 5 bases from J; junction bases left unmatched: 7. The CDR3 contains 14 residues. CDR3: CASSVQRGLDTQYF. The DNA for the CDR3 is TGTGCCAGCAGTGTACAGCGGGGATTAGATACGCAGTATTTT.

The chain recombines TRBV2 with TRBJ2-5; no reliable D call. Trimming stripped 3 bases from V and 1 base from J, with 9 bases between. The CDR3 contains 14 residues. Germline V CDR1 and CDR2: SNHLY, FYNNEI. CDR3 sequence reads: CASSDEIRQETQYF. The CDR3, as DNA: TGTGCCAGCAGTGATGAGATACGCCAAGAGACCCAGTACTTC.

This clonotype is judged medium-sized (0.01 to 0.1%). CDR3: CASSLVLARQETQYF. Here the CDR3 DNA reads TGTGCCAGCAGCTTAGTTTTGGCTCGACAAGAGACCCAGTACTTC. The chain couples TRBV7-2 to TRBJ2-5; the D is unclear. CDR3 size: 15 residues. V was pared by 1 base and J by 2 bases, with 11 bases between. CDR1 SGHTA and CDR2 FQGNSA come from the germline V gene.

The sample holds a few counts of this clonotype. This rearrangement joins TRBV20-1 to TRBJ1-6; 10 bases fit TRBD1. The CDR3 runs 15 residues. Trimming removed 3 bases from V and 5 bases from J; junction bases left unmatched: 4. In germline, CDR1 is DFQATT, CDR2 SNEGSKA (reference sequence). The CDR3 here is CSASLGQGNNSPLHF. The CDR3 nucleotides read TGCAGTGCTAGCCTGGGACAGGGGAATAATTCACCCCTCCACTTT.

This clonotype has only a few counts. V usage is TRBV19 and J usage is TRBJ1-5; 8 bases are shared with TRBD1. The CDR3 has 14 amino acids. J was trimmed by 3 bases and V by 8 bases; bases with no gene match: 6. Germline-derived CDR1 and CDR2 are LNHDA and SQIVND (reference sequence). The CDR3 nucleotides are TGTGCCAGTGGCCTGACAGGGGACAATCAGCCCCAGCATTTT. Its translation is CASGLTGDNQPQHF. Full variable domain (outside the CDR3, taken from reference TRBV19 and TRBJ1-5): DGGITQSPKYLFRKEGQNVTLSCEQNLNHDAMYWYRQDPGQGLRLIYYSQIVNDFQKGDIAEGYSVSREKKESFPLTVTSAQKNPTAFYLCASGLTGDNQPQHFGDGTRLSIL.

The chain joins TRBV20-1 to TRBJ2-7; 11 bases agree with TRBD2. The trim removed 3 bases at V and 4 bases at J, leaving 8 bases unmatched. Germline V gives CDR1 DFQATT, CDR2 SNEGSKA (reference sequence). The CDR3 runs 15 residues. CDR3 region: CSARSSGTSGYEQYF. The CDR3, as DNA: TGCAGTGCTAGGAGTTCCGGGACTAGCGGTTACGAGCAGTACTTC.

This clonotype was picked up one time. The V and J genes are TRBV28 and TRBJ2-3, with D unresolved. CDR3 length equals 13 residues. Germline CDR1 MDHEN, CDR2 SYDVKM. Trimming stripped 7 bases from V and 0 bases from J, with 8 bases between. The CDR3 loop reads CASKQGSTDTQYF. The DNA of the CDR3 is TGTGCCAGCAAACAAGGGAGCACAGATACGCAGTATTTT.

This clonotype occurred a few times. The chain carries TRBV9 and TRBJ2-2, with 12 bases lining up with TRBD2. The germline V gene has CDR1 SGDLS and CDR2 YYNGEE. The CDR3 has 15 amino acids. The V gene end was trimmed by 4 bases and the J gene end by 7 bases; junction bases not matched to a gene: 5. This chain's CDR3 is CASSSSGGAVGELFF. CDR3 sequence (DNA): TGTGCCAGCAGCTCTAGCGGGGGGGCAGTCGGGGAGCTGTTTTTT.

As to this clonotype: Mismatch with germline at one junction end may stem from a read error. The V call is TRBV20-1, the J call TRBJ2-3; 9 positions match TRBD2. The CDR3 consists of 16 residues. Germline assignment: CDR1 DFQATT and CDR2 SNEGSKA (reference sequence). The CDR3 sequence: CSAIAPTSGTTDTQYF. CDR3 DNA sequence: TGCAGCGCTATCGCCCCGACTAGCGGAACCACAGATACGCAGTATTTT.

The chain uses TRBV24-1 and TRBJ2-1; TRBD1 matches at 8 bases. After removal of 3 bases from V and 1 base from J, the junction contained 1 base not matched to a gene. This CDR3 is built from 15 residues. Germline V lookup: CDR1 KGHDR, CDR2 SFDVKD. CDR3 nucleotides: TGTGCCACCAGTGATACAGGGGGGTCCTACAATGAGCAGTTCTTC. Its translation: CATSDTGGSYNEQFF.

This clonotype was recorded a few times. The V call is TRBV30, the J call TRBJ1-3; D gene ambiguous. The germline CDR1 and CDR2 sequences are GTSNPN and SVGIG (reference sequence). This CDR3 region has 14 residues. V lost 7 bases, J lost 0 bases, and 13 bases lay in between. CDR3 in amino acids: CASAGKSSGNTIYF. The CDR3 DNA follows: TGTGCCTCCGCCGGGAAGAGCTCTGGAAACACCATATATTTT.

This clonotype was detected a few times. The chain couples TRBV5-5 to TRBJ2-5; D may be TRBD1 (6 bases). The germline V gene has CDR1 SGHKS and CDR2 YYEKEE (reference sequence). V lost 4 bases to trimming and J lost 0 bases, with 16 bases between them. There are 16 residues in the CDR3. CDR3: CASSLIGGEYQETQYF. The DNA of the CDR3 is TGTGCCAGCAGCCTGATTGGGGGCGAGTACCAAGAGACCCAGTACTTC.

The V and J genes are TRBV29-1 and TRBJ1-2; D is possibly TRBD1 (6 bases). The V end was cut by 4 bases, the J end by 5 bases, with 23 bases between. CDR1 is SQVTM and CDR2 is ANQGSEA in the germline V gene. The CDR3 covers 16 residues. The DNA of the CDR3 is TGCAGCGTTGGGGGGCCAGGCTTGAACCGGCCTTATGGCTACACCTTC. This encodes CSVGGPGLNRPYGYTF.

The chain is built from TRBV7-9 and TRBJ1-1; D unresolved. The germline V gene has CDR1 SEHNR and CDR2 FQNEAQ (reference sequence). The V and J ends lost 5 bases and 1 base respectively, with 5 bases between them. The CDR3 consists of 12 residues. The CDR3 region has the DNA TGTGCCAGCAGCCAACAGAACACTGAAGCTTTCTTT. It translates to CASSQQNTEAFF.

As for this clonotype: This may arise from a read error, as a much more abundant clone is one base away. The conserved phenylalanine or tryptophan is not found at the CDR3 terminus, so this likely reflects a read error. The CDR3 DNA reads as TGCAGCGTTGAGAGGGACAGGGGGTCTAAGACCCAGTACTCC. Its protein product is CSVERDRGSKTQYS. The chain carries TRBV29-1 and TRBJ2-5; 11 positions match TRBD1. The CDR3 totals 14 residues. Per the germline V gene, CDR1 is SQVTM and CDR2 is ANQGSEA. V trimming: 3 bases; J trimming: 6 bases; junction bases outside the gene matches: 6.

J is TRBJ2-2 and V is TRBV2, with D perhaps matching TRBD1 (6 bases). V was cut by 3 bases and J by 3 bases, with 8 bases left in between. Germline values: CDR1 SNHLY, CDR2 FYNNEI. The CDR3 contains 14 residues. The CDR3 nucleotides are TGTGCCAGCAGTGATCAGGGGTACACCGGGGAGCTGTTTTTT. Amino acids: CASSDQGYTGELFF.

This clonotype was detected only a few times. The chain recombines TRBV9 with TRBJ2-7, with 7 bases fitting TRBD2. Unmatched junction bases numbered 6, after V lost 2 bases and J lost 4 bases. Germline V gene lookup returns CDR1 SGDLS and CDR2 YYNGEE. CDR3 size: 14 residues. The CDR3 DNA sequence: TGTGCCAGCAGCGTGGGGCGGGGGAAGTACGAGCAGTACTTC. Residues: CASSVGRGKYEQYF.

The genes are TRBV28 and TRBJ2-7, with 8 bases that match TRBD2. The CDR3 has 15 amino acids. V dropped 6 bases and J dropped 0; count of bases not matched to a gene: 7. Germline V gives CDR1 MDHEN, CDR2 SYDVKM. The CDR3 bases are TGTGCCAGCAGCCCCGAGCGGGAGAGCTCCTACGAGCAGTACTTC. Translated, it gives CASSPERESSYEQYF.

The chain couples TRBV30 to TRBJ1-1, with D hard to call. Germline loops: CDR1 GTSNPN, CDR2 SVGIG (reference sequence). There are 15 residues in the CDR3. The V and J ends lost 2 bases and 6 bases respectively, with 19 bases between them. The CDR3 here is CAWSIERAGDAEAFF. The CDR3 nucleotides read TGTGCCTGGAGTATTGAGCGCGCGGGTGACGCTGAAGCTTTCTTT.

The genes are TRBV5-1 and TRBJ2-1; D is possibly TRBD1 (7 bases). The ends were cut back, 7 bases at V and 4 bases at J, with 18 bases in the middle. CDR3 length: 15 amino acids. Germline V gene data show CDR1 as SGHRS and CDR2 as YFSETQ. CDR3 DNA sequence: TGCGCCAGCGCGGGACAGAATGAGGGGTACAATGAGCAGTTCTTC. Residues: CASAGQNEGYNEQFF.

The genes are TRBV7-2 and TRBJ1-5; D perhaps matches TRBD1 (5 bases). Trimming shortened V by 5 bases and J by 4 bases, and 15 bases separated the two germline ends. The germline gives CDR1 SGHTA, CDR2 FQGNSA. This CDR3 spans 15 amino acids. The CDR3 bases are TGTGCCAGCAGCAGCGGCGGGGGTAGGAATCAGCCCCAGCATTTT. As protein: CASSSGGGRNQPQHF.

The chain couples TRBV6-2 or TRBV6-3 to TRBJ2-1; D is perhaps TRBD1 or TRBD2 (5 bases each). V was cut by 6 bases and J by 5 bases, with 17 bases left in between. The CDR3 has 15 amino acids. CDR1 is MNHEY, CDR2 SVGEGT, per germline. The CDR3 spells CASRISSGTHNEQFF. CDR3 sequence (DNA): TGTGCCAGCAGGATAAGCTCCGGGACCCACAATGAGCAGTTCTTC.

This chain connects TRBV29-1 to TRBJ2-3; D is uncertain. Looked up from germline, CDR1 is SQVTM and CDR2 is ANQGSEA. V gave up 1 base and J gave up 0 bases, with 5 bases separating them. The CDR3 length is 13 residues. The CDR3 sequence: CSVEAVSTDTQYF. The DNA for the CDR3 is TGCAGCGTTGAAGCGGTTAGCACAGATACGCAGTATTTT.

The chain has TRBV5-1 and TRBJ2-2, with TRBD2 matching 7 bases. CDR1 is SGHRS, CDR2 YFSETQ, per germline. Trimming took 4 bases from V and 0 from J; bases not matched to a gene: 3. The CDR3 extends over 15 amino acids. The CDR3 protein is CASSSGTTNTGELFF. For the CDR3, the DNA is TGCGCCAGCAGCAGCGGGACGACGAACACCGGGGAGCTGTTTTTT.

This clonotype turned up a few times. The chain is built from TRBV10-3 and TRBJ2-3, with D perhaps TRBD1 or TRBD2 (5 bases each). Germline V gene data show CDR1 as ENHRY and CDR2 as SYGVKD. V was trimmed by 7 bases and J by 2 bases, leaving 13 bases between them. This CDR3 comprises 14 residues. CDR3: CAINGGSPTDTQYF. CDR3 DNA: TGTGCCATCAATGGGGGAAGCCCCACAGATACGCAGTATTTT.